These 14 T cell receptor beta chains were all obtained from the same sample, sequenced in a study of a mutant IDH1 vaccine in newly diagnosed glioma. These receptors lack a known antigen. Noted time point: week 23, last vaccination. The study gave 300 ug of mutant IDH1 20-mer peptide per vaccine dose, with topical imiquimod. TCRdb's table, derived via immunoSEQ multiplex PCR, lists solely in-frame clones and lacks some. The repertoire includes 88,000 or so clones, 85% of them detected once, and roughly 2% sits in the top ten. Sequenced material: PBMCs, taken from a glioma patient whose treatment included an IDH1 peptide vaccine. The receptors shown here come from a man aged 30 to 45 with glioma. Some clones in this sample may be carry-over from other donors' samples.

The gene calls are TRBV27 and TRBJ1-2, with D possibly matching TRBD1 (6 bases). Trimming pared 3 bases from V and 8 bases from J, leaving 16 bases between. The CDR3 is made up of 14 amino acids. The germline gives CDR1 MNHEY, CDR2 SMNVEV (reference sequence). CDR3 region: CASSFAGQTSGYTF. The CDR3 nucleotides are TGTGCCAGCAGTTTTGCAGGACAGACCTCGGGCTACACCTTC.

This clone was counted a single time. The chain combines TRBV27 with TRBJ1-6; 7 bases fit TRBD1. The CDR3 has 17 residues. Per the germline V gene, CDR1 is MNHEY and CDR2 is SMNVEV (reference sequence). The trim removed 2 bases at V and 7 bases at J, leaving 11 bases unmatched. The CDR3 loop is CASSLRQGGGKNSPLHF. The CDR3 nucleotides are TGTGCCAGCAGTTTAAGACAGGGCGGGGGCAAAAATTCACCCCTCCACTTT.

The chain is built from TRBV21-1 and TRBJ1-1; the D segment call TRBD1 is taken from the table without a DNA check. TRBV21-1 is a documented pseudogene. The CDR3 is 12 amino acids. DNA for the CDR3: TGTGCCAGCCCCAGGCCGAGTTTTAAAGCTTTCTTT. It translates to CASPRPSFKAFF.

This clone was observed a single time. This chain connects TRBV19 to TRBJ1-5, with 7 bases that match TRBD1. The CDR3 spans 14 residues. V was clipped by 7 bases and J by 7 bases; unmatched bases: 10. Germline V gene lookup returns CDR1 LNHDA and CDR2 SQIVND (reference sequence). The CDR3 region is CASTKQGSGQPQHF. The CDR3 DNA follows: TGTGCCAGTACCAAACAGGGGAGCGGGCAGCCCCAGCATTTT.

This chain links TRBV7-2 with TRBJ2-1, with D tentatively TRBD1 (6 bases). Germline V gene lookup returns CDR1 SGHTA and CDR2 FQGNSA. Trimming took off 5 bases at V and 14 bases at J, with 19 bases between the two ends. The CDR3 is 13 amino acids. As DNA, the CDR3 is TGTGCCAGCAGCCTGGCCCAGGGGTTGCCGGAGTTCTTC. Its protein is CASSLAQGLPEFF.

V is TRBV19 and J is TRBJ2-7, with 8 bases identical to TRBD2. The V gene end was trimmed by 6 bases and the J gene end by 0 bases; junction bases not matched to a gene: 7. The CDR3 loop spans 15 amino acids. CDR1 is LNHDA and CDR2 is SQIVND in the germline V gene (reference sequence). In DNA form, the CDR3 reads TGTGCCAGTAGGGAACTAGCGGCCAGCTCCTACGAGCAGTACTTC. Amino acid sequence: CASRELAASSYEQYF. The full variable domain, its missing parts supplied by reference TRBV19 and TRBJ2-7, is DGGITQSPKYLFRKEGQNVTLSCEQNLNHDAMYWYRQDPGQGLRLIYYSQIVNDFQKGDIAEGYSVSREKKESFPLTVTSAQKNPTAFYLCASRELAASSYEQYFGPGTRLTVT.

The chain links TRBV4-1 to TRBJ2-3; D not resolved. In germline, CDR1 is MGHRA, CDR2 YSYEKL. Trimming cost V 4 bases and J 8 bases, with 10 bases left between them. The CDR3 length is 12 residues. The CDR3 region is CASSPIVGTQYF. The CDR3 DNA is TGCGCCAGCAGCCCCATTGTGGGTACGCAGTATTTT.

The V and J genes are TRBV4-1 and TRBJ2-7, with TRBD2 identical over 7 bases. The CDR3 has 16 amino acids. From germline, CDR1 is MGHRA and CDR2 YSYEKL. J was trimmed by 2 bases and V by 4 bases; bases with no gene match: 11. The CDR3 spells CASSRAGGGTTYEQYF. The CDR3 nucleotides read TGCGCCAGCAGCCGAGCTGGGGGGGGGACCACCTACGAGCAGTACTTC.

Comment on this clone: One end of the junction does not line up with germline, which may come from a read error. The V and J genes are TRBV5-6 and TRBJ2-2; D might be TRBD2 (6 bases). The CDR3 is made up of 16 amino acids. Germline V CDR1 and CDR2: SGHDT, YYEEEE. The DNA for the CDR3 is TGTGCCAGCAGATTGGAGGGGTTTTCGAACACCGGGGAGCTGTTTTTT. This codes for CASRLEGFSNTGELFF.

The chain joins TRBV5-1 to TRBJ2-3, with TRBD2 matching 7 bases. The CDR3 length is 14 residues. V trimming: 5 bases; J trimming: 4 bases; junction bases outside the gene matches: 7. CDR1 and CDR2 from the germline V gene are SGHRS and YFSETQ. CDR3 loop: CASRGAGVADTQYF. The CDR3 DNA is TGCGCCAGCAGAGGGGCGGGAGTGGCAGATACGCAGTATTTT.

CDR3 sequence: CASSEGAWGETQYF. CDR3 coding DNA: TGTGCCAGCAGCGAGGGGGCTTGGGGAGAGACCCAGTACTTC. This sequence joins TRBV9 and TRBJ2-5; 7 nucleotides line up with TRBD1. This CDR3 has 14 residues. V trimming: 3 bases; J trimming: 4 bases; junction bases outside the gene matches: 6. From germline, CDR1 is SGDLS and CDR2 YYNGEE.

The CDR3 DNA is TGTGCCAGCAGTCCTGTAGAGGGTAGAGCTTTCTTT. Amino acid sequence: CASSPVEGRAFF. This chain links TRBV28 with TRBJ1-1; the D is unclear. This CDR3 contains 12 residues. Trimming removed 5 bases from V and 10 bases from J, with 14 bases in between. The germline V gene has CDR1 MDHEN and CDR2 SYDVKM.

The table lists this clone with a count of one. The rearrangement uses TRBV28 and TRBJ2-7; no firm D call. Deletions cut 5 bases from V and 3 bases from J, with 17 bases between. Per the germline V gene, CDR1 is MDHEN and CDR2 is SYDVKM. There are 15 residues in the CDR3. The CDR3 sequence is CASSMLVAQIYEQYF. The CDR3 nucleotides are TGTGCCAGCAGTATGTTGGTTGCGCAGATCTACGAGCAGTACTTC.

The chain has TRBV19 and TRBJ1-3; 8 bases align to TRBD1. V was clipped by 4 bases and J by 3 bases; unmatched bases: 2. Germline V CDR1 and CDR2: LNHDA, SQIVND (reference sequence). The CDR3 length is 14 residues. CDR3 protein: CASSTGGYGNTIYF. In nucleotides, the CDR3 is TGTGCCAGTAGTACAGGGGGCTATGGAAACACCATATATTTT.